One sample yielded the 28 T cell receptor beta chains listed below, sequenced in a study of blood T cell repertoires in COVID-19 (dated by TCRdb to between 2020 and 2021). Library method: the immunoSEQ multiplex PCR assay. The immuneACCESS repertoire file appears here via TCRdb, limited to in-frame rearrangements. These files lack a portion of the clones; in checked studies, under half of the deficit traces to unresolved V genes, and the cause of the others is not known. For this sample there are over 250,000 clones; about 80% appear just once. Over 8.5% of the sample is taken by the ten largest. The sequenced sample was peripheral blood. These receptor sequences come from a woman between 45 and 60 years old who had recovered from COVID-19.

Concerning this clone itself: The germline gene is not matched at one end of the junction; a read error may be the cause. The chain employs TRBV7-2 and TRBJ2-7; 7 bases are shared with TRBD2. The germline gives CDR1 SGHTA, CDR2 FQGNSA. This CDR3 has 16 residues. DNA of the CDR3: TGTGCCAGCAGCCTAGCCCTGGGGGGGGGTATGTACGAGCAGTACTTC. Translated, it gives CASSLALGGGMYEQYF.

The rearrangement uses TRBV28 and TRBJ2-7, with 9 bases lining up with TRBD1. The germline V gene has CDR1 MDHEN and CDR2 SYDVKM. Trimming at V came to 3 bases and at J to 6 bases, leaving 12 bases not matched to a gene. The CDR3 is 16 residues long. The CDR3 loop is CASSFLLGQGLGEQYF. The CDR3 coding sequence is TGTGCCAGCAGTTTCCTCTTAGGACAGGGGCTGGGCGAGCAGTACTTC.

This clone was picked up one time. The J gene is TRBJ2-7, the V gene TRBV5-4; 8 bases match TRBD1. From germline, CDR1 is SGHNT and CDR2 YYREEE (reference sequence). J lost 7 bases, V lost 4 bases, and 10 bases had no gene match. CDR3 size: 14 residues. The CDR3 protein is CASSPDRGPWEQYF. DNA for the CDR3: TGTGCCAGCAGCCCCGACAGGGGCCCTTGGGAGCAGTACTTC.

This chain connects TRBV6-5 to TRBJ2-1; 9 nucleotides match TRBD1. The V and J ends lost 6 bases and 7 bases, in that order; junction bases with no gene match: 4. Germline V gene data show CDR1 as MNHEY and CDR2 as SVGAGI. The CDR3 runs 13 residues. CDR3 coding DNA: TGTGCCAGCAGGATGGACAGGGGTAATGAGCAGTTCTTC. Its translation is CASRMDRGNEQFF.

This sequence joins TRBV11-1 and TRBJ2-5; 9 bases line up with TRBD2. From germline, CDR1 is SGHAT and CDR2 FQDESV (reference sequence). Germline trimming cut 4 bases from V and 5 bases from J; bases unmatched to any gene: 8. This CDR3 has 15 amino acids. Here the CDR3 DNA reads TGTGCCAGCAGCTCTTCTAGCGGGATATCGGAGACCCAGTACTTC. Its protein product is CASSSSSGISETQYF. The whole variable domain, filled in from reference TRBV11-1 and TRBJ2-5, reads EAEVAQSPRYKITEKSQAVAFWCDPISGHATLYWYRQILGQGPELLVQFQDESVVDDSQLPKDRFSAERLKGVDSTLKIQPAELGDSAMYLCASSSSSGISETQYFGPGTRLLVL.

The rearrangement joins TRBV5-1 to TRBJ2-7; 13 positions match TRBD2. Germline-derived CDR1 and CDR2 are SGHRS and YFSETQ. V lost 5 bases and J lost 3; bases outside the gene matches: 5. This CDR3 contains 15 residues. For the CDR3, the DNA is TGCGCCAGCAGACGGGGACTAGCGGGGAGCTACGAGCAGTACTTC. Translating gives CASRRGLAGSYEQYF.

This clone appeared a single time. The chain joins TRBV5-1 to TRBJ2-7, with 10 bases lining up with TRBD1. The CDR3 spans 16 residues. Germline V gene lookup returns CDR1 SGHRS and CDR2 YFSETQ. The V segment lost 6 bases and the J segment 5 bases; nucleotides outside the gene matches: 14. The CDR3 nucleotides read TGCGCCAGCACCCGGATCGGGGGACAGGGGCAGAACGAGCAGTACTTC. This sequence encodes CASTRIGGQGQNEQYF.

This chain uses TRBV5-8 with TRBJ1-1; TRBD1 matches at 10 bases. Germline V gene sequence: CDR1 SGHTS, CDR2 YDEGEE. CDR3 length equals 15 residues. J was trimmed by 0 bases and V by 4 bases; bases with no gene match: 3. CDR3: CASSGGQGLNTEAFF. Here the CDR3 DNA reads TGTGCCAGCAGCGGGGGACAGGGGCTGAACACTGAAGCTTTCTTT.

The chain has TRBV24-1 and TRBJ1-2; the D is unclear. Trimming stripped 5 bases from V and 1 base from J, with 13 bases between. CDR1 is KGHDR and CDR2 is SFDVKD in the germline V gene. This CDR3 is 15 amino acids long. The CDR3 DNA is TGTGCCACCAGTGTTGAAGGGCGGGGTAACTATGGCTACACCTTC. Translating it yields CATSVEGRGNYGYTF.

This clone appeared a single time. V is TRBV30 and J is TRBJ1-5; tentatively, D is TRBD1 (5 bases). The CDR3 is 12 amino acids. CDR1 GTSNPN and CDR2 SVGIG come from the germline V gene (reference sequence). V lost 4 bases and J 4 bases, leaving 8 bases between the germline ends. The CDR3 sequence: CAWNRGNQPQHF. CDR3 bases: TGTGCCTGGAATCGGGGGAATCAGCCCCAGCATTTT.

The chain combines TRBV6-1 with TRBJ1-6; D call uncertain. Germline CDR1 MNHNS, CDR2 SASEGT. The CDR3 runs 14 residues. V was clipped by 2 bases and J by 4 bases, with 6 bases between them. The CDR3 is CASSEREYNSPLHF. The CDR3 nucleotides read TGTGCCAGCAGTGAAAGGGAGTATAATTCACCCCTCCACTTT.

V gene TRBV5-1 combines with J gene TRBJ2-1; the match to TRBD1 covers 9 bases. V was pared by 1 base and J by 10 bases, with 12 bases of the junction left unmatched. CDR1 and CDR2 from the germline V gene are SGHRS and YFSETQ. This CDR3 spans 16 amino acids. CDR3 coding DNA: TGCGCCAGCAGCTTGTCTCTTGGGACAGGGTCCGGCGAGCAGTTCTTC. The encoded protein is CASSLSLGTGSGEQFF.

The chain employs TRBV7-2 and TRBJ2-1, with D possibly matching TRBD2 (5 bases). This CDR3 is built from 12 residues. The V and J ends lost 4 bases and 9 bases respectively, with 10 bases between them. Germline lookup yields CDR1 SGHTA and CDR2 FQGNSA. CDR3 coding DNA: TGTGCCAGCAGCTCCGCACTAGTTGAGCAGTTCTTC. This codes for CASSSALVEQFF.

This clone has a single count. The chain joins TRBV12-5 to TRBJ2-2, with TRBD1 identical over 9 bases. The CDR3 runs to 17 residues. Germline loops: CDR1 LGHNT, CDR2 FRNRAP. The V gene end was trimmed by 3 bases and the J gene end by 5 bases; junction bases not matched to a gene: 10. The CDR3 DNA follows: TGTGCTAGTGGTTTAGGGACAGGGTCTATTTGGACCGGGGAGCTGTTTTTT. As protein: CASGLGTGSIWTGELFF.

J is TRBJ1-1 and V is TRBV4-3, with 7 bases lining up with TRBD1. Losses at the gene ends were 4 bases for V and 4 bases for J; bases not matched to a gene: 9. Germline V gene lookup returns CDR1 LGHNA and CDR2 YSLEER. The CDR3 spans 15 residues. The CDR3, as DNA: TGCGCCAGCAGCCGGCTAACAGGGGTGGGCACTGAAGCTTTCTTT. Its protein is CASSRLTGVGTEAFF.

The chain is built from TRBV7-9 and TRBJ1-4; 7 bases map to TRBD1. CDR1 and CDR2 from the germline V gene are SEHNR and FQNEAQ (reference sequence). The CDR3 sequence is 16 residues long. V lost 3 bases to trimming and J lost 3 bases; unmatched junction nucleotides: 7. DNA of the CDR3: TGTGCCAGCAGCTTGACAGGGTACGGGGCTAATGAAAAACTGTTTTTT. Translating it yields CASSLTGYGANEKLFF.

The CDR3 region is CASRPSGGYNEQFF. The DNA of the CDR3 is TGTGCCAGCCGGCCTAGCGGGGGTTACAATGAGCAGTTCTTC. The chain combines TRBV25-1 with TRBJ2-1; 10 bases match TRBD2. Germline V gene lookup returns CDR1 MGHDK and CDR2 SYGVNS. The J segment lost 4 bases and the V segment lost 8 bases, leaving 5 bases of the junction unmatched. This CDR3 has 14 residues.

The rearrangement links TRBV18 to TRBJ2-5, with 7 bases matching TRBD1. There are 16 residues in the CDR3. The germline V gene has CDR1 KGHSH and CDR2 LQKENI. V lost 1 base and J lost 2; bases outside the gene matches: 7. This chain's CDR3 is CASSPQRTGAQETQYF. In nucleotides, the CDR3 is TGTGCCAGCTCACCACAGCGGACAGGAGCACAAGAGACCCAGTACTTC. The full variable domain, rest sourced from reference TRBV18 and TRBJ2-5, is NAGVMQNPRHLVRRRGQEARLRCSPMKGHSHVYWYRQLPEEGLKFMVYLQKENIIDESGMPKERFSAEFPKEGPSILRIQQVVRGDSAAYFCASSPQRTGAQETQYFGPGTRLLVL.

This rearrangement joins TRBV6-2 or TRBV6-3 to TRBJ2-5, with 7 bases aligning to TRBD2. The germline gives CDR1 MNHEY, CDR2 SVGEGT. After removal of 7 bases from V and 4 bases from J, the junction contained 3 bases not matched to a gene. The CDR3 totals 12 residues. DNA of the CDR3: TGTGCCAGCACCCCGGGGGGAGAGACCCAGTACTTC. Protein product: CASTPGGETQYF.

The gene calls are TRBV14 and TRBJ1-6; a weak D match, TRBD1 (5 bases). Between the trimmed V and J ends, which lost 4 bases and 9 bases, there was a span of 13 bases. CDR3 length: 14 amino acids. Germline CDR1 and CDR2: SGHDN and FVKESK. CDR3 protein: CASSLEQAVSPLHF. The CDR3 coding sequence is TGTGCCAGCAGCCTGGAACAGGCCGTTTCACCCCTCCACTTT.

This sequence joins TRBV28 and TRBJ1-3, with unresolved D. The CDR3 loop spans 15 amino acids. Germline CDR1 reads MDHEN; CDR2 reads SYDVKM. V lost 3 bases to trimming and J lost 3 bases, with 12 bases between them. CDR3 nucleotide sequence: TGTGCCAGCAGTTTGGCGGGAGTCGATGGAAACACCATATATTTT. This translates into CASSLAGVDGNTIYF.

The chain recombines TRBV7-3 with TRBJ2-2; TRBD2 matches at 7 bases. CDR1 SGHTA and CDR2 FQGTGA come from the germline V gene. The CDR3 is made up of 18 amino acids. Trimming at V came to 5 bases and at J to 4 bases, leaving 16 bases not matched to a gene. The CDR3 sequence is CASSANRVRESVTGELFF. The CDR3 coding sequence is TGTGCCAGCAGCGCCAACCGGGTGCGGGAGTCCGTCACCGGGGAGCTGTTTTTT.

The chain has TRBV28 and TRBJ2-3; TRBD2 matches 7 bases. J gave up 1 base and V 3 bases, and 13 bases lay outside the gene matches. The CDR3 covers 18 residues. The germline V gene encodes CDR1 MDHEN and CDR2 SYDVKM. The chain's CDR3 is CASSFDPFWAGGTDTQYF. The CDR3 region has the DNA TGTGCCAGCAGTTTTGACCCGTTCTGGGCGGGAGGCACAGATACGCAGTATTTT.

This chain connects TRBV9 to TRBJ2-3; 12 positions agree with TRBD2. This CDR3 has 19 residues. The germline CDR1 and CDR2 sequences are SGDLS and YYNGEE. V lost 1 base, J lost 0 bases, and 9 bases stayed unmatched. CDR3 loop: CASSVTMTSGGASTDTQYF. The DNA for the CDR3 is TGTGCCAGCAGCGTAACTATGACTAGCGGGGGAGCTAGCACAGATACGCAGTATTTT.

This clone appeared a single time. The chain recombines TRBV9 with TRBJ2-7; 14 bases are shared with TRBD2. Germline V gene lookup returns CDR1 SGDLS and CDR2 YYNGEE. J lost 4 bases, V lost 2 bases, and 8 bases had no gene match. This CDR3 region has 17 residues. The CDR3, as DNA: TGTGCCAGCAGCGTCGGACTAGCGGGGGGCATTTCGTACGAGCAGTACTTC. Translated: CASSVGLAGGISYEQYF.

V usage is TRBV29-1 and J usage is TRBJ2-1, with 11 bases lining up with TRBD2. With V trimmed by 4 bases and J by 4 bases, 3 bases remained unmatched. The CDR3 consists of 14 residues. From germline, CDR1 is SQVTM and CDR2 ANQGSEA. The DNA of the CDR3 is TGCAGCGTTGGGACTAGCGGGTATTACAATGAGCAGTTCTTC. This codes for CSVGTSGYYNEQFF.

The chain links TRBV3-1 (or the pseudogene TRBV3-2) to TRBJ1-2, with 9 bases lining up with TRBD1. Germline V gene data show CDR1 as LGHDT and CDR2 as YNNKEL (reference sequence). CDR3 length: 17 amino acids. V gave up 0 bases and J gave up 3 bases; unmatched junction bases: 8. The CDR3 coding sequence is TGTGCCAGCAGCCAAGAAGTTTACAGGGGGCAAGACTATGGCTACACCTTC. This translates into CASSQEVYRGQDYGYTF.

This chain links TRBV28 with TRBJ1-1; D is perhaps TRBD1 (5 bases). The CDR3 is made up of 15 amino acids. V lost 6 bases and J lost 2, with 16 bases in between. Germline V gives CDR1 MDHEN, CDR2 SYDVKM. The DNA of the CDR3 is TGTGCCAGCAGCAAAGCGGGACCCAGTAACACTGAAGCTTTCTTT. The encoded protein is CASSKAGPSNTEAFF.